One and the same sample provided the 10 T cell receptor beta chains below, sequenced in a study of T cells in Graves' hyperthyroidism and ophthalmopathy. The investigators amplified TCR beta CDR3 regions from RNA transcripts. First-round RT-PCR targeting the TCR CDR3 was performed with the HTBI primer set. In TCRdb, the multiplex PCR reads were re-called with MiXCR into one record per CDR3 protein. The sample carries over 450,000 distinct CDR3 sequences, approximately 17% recorded once. What was sequenced was blood. The receptors stem from a woman under 30 with Graves' ophthalmopathy.

Ten or more counts support this clonotype. The rearrangement joins TRBV11-3 to TRBJ2-3; unclear D gene. V was clipped by 5 bases and J by 4 bases, with 13 bases between them. This CDR3 is built from 14 residues. Germline V gene data show CDR1 as SGHNT and CDR2 as YENEEA. For the CDR3, the DNA is TGTGCCAGCAGCCTTAGATCCAGCCCAGATACGCAGTATTTT. Encoded protein: CASSLRSSPDTQYF.

In its sample, this clonotype was seen many times. The chain links TRBV3-1 to TRBJ2-3, with 10 bases aligning to TRBD2. There are 15 residues in the CDR3. Trimming removed 4 bases from V and 5 bases from J; junction bases left unmatched: 6. CDR1 LGHDT and CDR2 YNNKEL come from the germline V gene (reference sequence). In DNA, the CDR3 is TGTGCCAGCAGCCCAGCGGGGGGGCTGAGAGATACGCAGTATTTT. Translation: CASSPAGGLRDTQYF.

The rearrangement links TRBV15 to TRBJ2-1; TRBD2 matches 14 bases. V lost 3 bases to trimming and J lost 4 bases; unmatched junction nucleotides: 5. The CDR3 extends over 17 amino acids. Germline CDR1 is LNHNV and CDR2 is YYDKDF (reference sequence). The CDR3 spells CATSSRTSGRIYNEQFF. For the CDR3, the DNA is TGTGCCACCAGCAGTCGGACTAGCGGGAGGATATACAATGAGCAGTTCTTC.

J is TRBJ2-4 and V is TRBV11-2; 9 positions agree with TRBD1. There are 19 residues in the CDR3. Germline V gene sequence: CDR1 SGHAT, CDR2 FQNNGV. V was pared by 2 bases and J by 0 bases, with 11 bases of the junction left unmatched. The CDR3 nucleotides read TGTGCCAGCAGCTTAACGGGACAGGGAGGATTAGTAGCCAAAAACATTCAGTACTTC. Its translation: CASSLTGQGGLVAKNIQYF.

This clonotype was counted a few times. The gene calls are TRBV28 and TRBJ2-7; D is unclear. Germline-derived CDR1 and CDR2 are MDHEN and SYDVKM. The CDR3 runs 12 residues. The germline V and J ends were trimmed by 4 bases and 7 bases, with 11 bases remaining between them. DNA for the CDR3: TGTGCCAGCAGTTACCCCCTACAGGAGCAGTACTTC. This encodes CASSYPLQEQYF. The entire variable domain, with the rest obtained from reference TRBV28 and TRBJ2-7, is as follows: DVKVTQSSRYLVKRTGEKVFLECVQDMDHENMFWYRQDPGLGLRLIYFSYDVKMKEKGDIPEGYSVSREKKERFSLILESASTNQTSMYLCASSYPLQEQYFGPGTRLTVT.

The chain recombines TRBV20-1 with TRBJ2-1; 7 positions agree with TRBD2. The germline V gene encodes CDR1 DFQATT and CDR2 SNEGSKA (reference sequence). Germline trimming cut 5 bases from V and 8 bases from J; bases unmatched to any gene: 12. The CDR3 runs to 14 residues. CDR3 sequence (DNA): TGCAGTGCTGCCCTGGGGGGGGGTATATATGAGCAGTTCTTC. Translating gives CSAALGGGIYEQFF.

This clonotype was recorded many times. The chain recombines TRBV12-3 or TRBV12-4 with TRBJ2-3; no reliable D call. V dropped 3 bases and J dropped 3 bases, with 10 bases sitting between them. The length of the CDR3 is 14 residues. This CDR3 is CASSFIGRTDTQYF. The CDR3 DNA reads as TGTGCCAGCAGTTTTATCGGTCGTACAGATACGCAGTATTTT.

The chain carries TRBV11-2 and TRBJ2-1; 10 nucleotides line up with TRBD2. This CDR3 spans 16 amino acids. Germline assignment: CDR1 SGHAT and CDR2 FQNNGV. Trimming removed 1 base from V and 10 bases from J; junction bases left unmatched: 10. The CDR3 coding sequence is TGTGCCAGCAGCTTAGTCCGAGCGGGAGGGTCGCTCGAGCAGTTCTTC. This translates into CASSLVRAGGSLEQFF.

This clonotype was counted at least ten times. The chain combines TRBV11-2 with TRBJ2-2; 10 nucleotides align to TRBD2. V was clipped by 2 bases and J by 4 bases; unmatched bases: 1. Germline V CDR1 and CDR2: SGHAT, FQNNGV. The CDR3 covers 15 residues. CDR3 coding DNA: TGTGCCAGCAGCTTACCTAGCGGGAGCACCGGGGAGCTGTTTTTT. Translating it yields CASSLPSGSTGELFF.

This clonotype was detected ten times or more. V usage is TRBV6-1 and J usage is TRBJ2-7; a weak D match, TRBD2 (5 bases). This CDR3 is built from 15 residues. The germline gives CDR1 MNHNS, CDR2 SASEGT. V gave up 4 bases and J gave up 6 bases, with 19 bases separating them. This CDR3 reads CASSGGVQAVSEQYF. The CDR3 DNA follows: TGTGCCAGCAGTGGGGGAGTGCAGGCGGTCTCCGAGCAGTACTTC.